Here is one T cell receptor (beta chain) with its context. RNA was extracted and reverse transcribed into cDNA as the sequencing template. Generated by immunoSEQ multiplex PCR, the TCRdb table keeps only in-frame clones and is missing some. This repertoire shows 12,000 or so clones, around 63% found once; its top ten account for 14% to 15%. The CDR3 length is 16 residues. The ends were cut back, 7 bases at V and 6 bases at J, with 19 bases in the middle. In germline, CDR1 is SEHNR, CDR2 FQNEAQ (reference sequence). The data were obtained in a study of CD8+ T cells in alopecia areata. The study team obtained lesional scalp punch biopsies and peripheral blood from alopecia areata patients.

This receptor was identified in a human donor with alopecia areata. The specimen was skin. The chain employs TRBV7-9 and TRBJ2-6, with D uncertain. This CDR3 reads CASTPPEPGKANVLTF. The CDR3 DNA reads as TGTGCCAGCACCCCCCCGGAGCCTGGTAAGGCCAACGTCCTGACTTTC.